The clone carrying this T cell receptor (beta chain) was recorded at least ten times. This specimen comes from a study of T cells in Graves' hyperthyroidism and ophthalmopathy. From germline, CDR1 is ENHRY and CDR2 SYGVKD. The CDR3 totals 13 residues. V was clipped by 4 bases and J by 1 base, with 7 bases between them. Researchers took RNA transcripts and amplified the TCR beta CDR3 regions from them. First-round RT-PCR with HTBI primers amplified the TCR CDR3 region. TCRdb fed the multiplex PCR reads into MiXCR, producing one record per CDR3 protein. The sample lists 390,000 or so distinct CDR3 sequences, under 15% occurring once.

The chain uses TRBV10-3 and TRBJ1-1; no firm D call. This sequence was found in a man aged 18 to 29 with Graves' ophthalmopathy. Material for sequencing was blood. CDR3 residues: CAISGQPNTEAFF. CDR3 DNA: TGTGCCATCAGTGGGCAGCCGAACACTGAAGCTTTCTTT.